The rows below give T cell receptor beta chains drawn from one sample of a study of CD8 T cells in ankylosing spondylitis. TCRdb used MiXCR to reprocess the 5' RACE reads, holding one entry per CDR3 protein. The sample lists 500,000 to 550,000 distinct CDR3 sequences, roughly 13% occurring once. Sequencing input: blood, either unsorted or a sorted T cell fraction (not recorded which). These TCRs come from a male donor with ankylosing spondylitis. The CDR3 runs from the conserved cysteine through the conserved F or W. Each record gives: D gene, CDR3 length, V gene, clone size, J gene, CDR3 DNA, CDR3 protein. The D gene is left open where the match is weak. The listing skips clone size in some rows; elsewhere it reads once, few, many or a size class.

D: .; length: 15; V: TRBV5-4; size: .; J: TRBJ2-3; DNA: TGTGCCAGTCGGGGCGGGACAACTAGCACAGATACGCAGTATTTT; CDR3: CASRGGTTSTDTQYF
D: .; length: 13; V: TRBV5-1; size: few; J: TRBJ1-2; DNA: TGCGCCAGCAGCGTGGAGGGGAACTATGGCTACACCTTC; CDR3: CASSVEGNYGYTF
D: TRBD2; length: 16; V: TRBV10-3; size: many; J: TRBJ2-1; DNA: TGTGCCATCAGTAGTGCTGGCGGGAGACTTGTAGATGAGCAGTTCTTC; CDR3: CAISSAGGRLVDEQFF
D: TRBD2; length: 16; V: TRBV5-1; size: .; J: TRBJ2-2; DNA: TGCGCCAGCAGCTTGGTACTAGCGGAGAACACCGGGGAGCTGTTTTTT; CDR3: CASSLVLAENTGELFF
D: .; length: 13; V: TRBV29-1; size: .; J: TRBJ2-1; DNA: TGCAGCGTTGGCGGACCGGGGGATAATGAGCAGTTCTTC; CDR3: CSVGGPGDNEQFF
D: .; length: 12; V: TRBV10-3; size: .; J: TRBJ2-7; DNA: TGTGCCATCAGTCATGGACCTGACGAGCAGTACTTC; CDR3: CAISHGPDEQYF
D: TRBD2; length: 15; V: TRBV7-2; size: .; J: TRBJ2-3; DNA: TGTGCCAGCAGCTTAGAGCGGGGTGGGGGAGATACGCAGTATTTT; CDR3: CASSLERGGGDTQYF
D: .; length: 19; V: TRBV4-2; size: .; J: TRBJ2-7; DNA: TGTGCCAGCAGCCAAGTTCAGGGGCCGAGCGGGTCCCCCTCCTACGAGCAGTACTTC; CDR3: CASSQVQGPSGSPSYEQYF
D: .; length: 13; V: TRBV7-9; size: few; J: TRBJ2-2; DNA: TGTGCCAGCAGGCCCACTGGGACCGGGGAGCTGTTTTTT; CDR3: CASRPTGTGELFF
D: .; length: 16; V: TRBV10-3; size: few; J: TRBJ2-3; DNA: TGTGCCATCAGTGAGTGGGGGACCGCCGGAACAGATACGCAGTATTTT; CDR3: CAISEWGTAGTDTQYF
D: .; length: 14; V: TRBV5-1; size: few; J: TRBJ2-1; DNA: TGCGCCAGCAGCTTCGGGACCTCCTTCAATGAGCAGTTCTTC; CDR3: CASSFGTSFNEQFF
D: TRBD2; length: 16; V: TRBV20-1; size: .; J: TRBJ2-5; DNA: TGCAGTGCTAGGGCCCTAGCGGGCGCCTACCAAGAGACCCAGTACTTC; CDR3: CSARALAGAYQETQYF
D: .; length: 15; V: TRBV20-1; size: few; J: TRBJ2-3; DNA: TGCAGTGCTAGAGCTCTGCGGAATAGCACAGATACGCAGTATTTT; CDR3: CSARALRNSTDTQYF
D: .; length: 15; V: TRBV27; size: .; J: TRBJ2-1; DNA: TGTGCCAGCAGTTTATCGAGGTCCCTCTACAATGAGCAGTTCTTC; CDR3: CASSLSRSLYNEQFF
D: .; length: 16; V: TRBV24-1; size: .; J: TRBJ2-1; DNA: TGTGCCACCAGTGATTTTGAGGACGGGTCCTACAATGAGCAGTTCTTC; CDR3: CATSDFEDGSYNEQFF
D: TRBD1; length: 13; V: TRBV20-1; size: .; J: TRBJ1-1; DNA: TGCAGTCTAAGGTTGGACAGGGGGTACGACGCTTTCTTT; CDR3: CSLRLDRGYDAFF